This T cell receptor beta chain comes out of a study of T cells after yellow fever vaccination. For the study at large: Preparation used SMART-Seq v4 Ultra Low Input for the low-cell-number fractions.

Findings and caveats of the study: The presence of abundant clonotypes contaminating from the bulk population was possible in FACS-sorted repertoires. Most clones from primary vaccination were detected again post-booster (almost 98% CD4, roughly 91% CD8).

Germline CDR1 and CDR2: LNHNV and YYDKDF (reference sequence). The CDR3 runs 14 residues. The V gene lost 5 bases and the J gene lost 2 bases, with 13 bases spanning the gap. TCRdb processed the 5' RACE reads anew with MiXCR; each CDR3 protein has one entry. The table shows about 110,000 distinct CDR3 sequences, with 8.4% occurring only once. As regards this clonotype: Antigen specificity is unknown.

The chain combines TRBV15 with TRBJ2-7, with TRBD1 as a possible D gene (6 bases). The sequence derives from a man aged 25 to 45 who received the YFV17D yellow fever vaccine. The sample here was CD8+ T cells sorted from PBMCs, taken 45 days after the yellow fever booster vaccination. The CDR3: CATSGGRGAYEQYF. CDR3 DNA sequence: TGTGCCACCAGCGGGGGCCGAGGGGCCTACGAGCAGTACTTC.